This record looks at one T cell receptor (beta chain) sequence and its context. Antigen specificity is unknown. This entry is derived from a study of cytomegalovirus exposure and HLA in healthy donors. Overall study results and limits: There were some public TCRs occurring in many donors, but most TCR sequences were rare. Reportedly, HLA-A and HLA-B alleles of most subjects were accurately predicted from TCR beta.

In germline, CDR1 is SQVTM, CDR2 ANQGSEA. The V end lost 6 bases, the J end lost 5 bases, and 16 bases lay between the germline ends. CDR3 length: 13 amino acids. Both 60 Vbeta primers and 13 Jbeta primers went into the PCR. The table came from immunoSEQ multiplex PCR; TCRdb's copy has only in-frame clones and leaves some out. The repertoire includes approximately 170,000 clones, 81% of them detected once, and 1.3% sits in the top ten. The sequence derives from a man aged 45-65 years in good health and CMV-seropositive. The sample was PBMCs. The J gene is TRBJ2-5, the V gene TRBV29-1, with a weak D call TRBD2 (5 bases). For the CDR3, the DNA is TGCAGCGTCGACCGAAAGGAGGCGGAGACCCAGTACTTC. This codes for CSVDRKEAETQYF. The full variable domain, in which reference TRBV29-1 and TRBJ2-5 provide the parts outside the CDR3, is SAVISQKPSRDICQRGTSLTIQCQVDSQVTMMFWYRQQPGQSLTLIATANQGSEATYESGFVIDKFPISRPNLTFSTLTVSNMSPEDSSIYLCSVDRKEAETQYFGPGTRLLVL.